Listed here are 10 T cell receptor beta chains from one sample, sequenced in a study of OX40 agonist ivuxolimab in advanced cancers. The data were produced by immunoSEQ multiplex PCR, yet TCRdb's version contains in-frame clones alone and is incomplete. The sample includes about 27,000 clones, roughly four fifths of them seen just once. The material was CD4+ or CD8+ T cells sorted from blood, obtained in a trial of the OX40 agonist ivuxolimab. These receptors were collected from an adult with an advanced solid tumor such as melanoma, head and neck, liver or kidney cancer.

The chain links TRBV7-9 to TRBJ2-5; D is undetermined. The J call is in doubt because the DNA end fits TRBJ2-7 better. There are 13 residues in the CDR3. Per germline, CDR1 SEHNR and CDR2 FQNEAQ (reference sequence). Here the CDR3 DNA reads TGTGCCAGCAGCTTGGTCAGCTTTGGCGAGCAGTACTTC. Residues: CASSLVSFGEQYF.

This clone was counted a single time. The gene calls are TRBV9 and TRBJ2-7; 7 nucleotides line up with TRBD2. The CDR3 has 14 residues. Germline CDR1 SGDLS, CDR2 YYNGEE. The J segment lost 2 bases and the V segment lost 4 bases, leaving 6 bases of the junction unmatched. The CDR3 DNA sequence: TGTGCCAGCAGCCCTCCAACTAGCGCCTACGAGCAGTACTTC. It is translated as CASSPPTSAYEQYF.

The chain links TRBV13 to TRBJ1-2; no clear D. Germline V lookup: CDR1 PRHDT, CDR2 FYEKMQ (reference sequence). The CDR3 runs 16 residues. Trimming took off 2 bases at V and 0 bases at J, with 13 bases between the two ends. The CDR3 DNA follows: TGTGCCAGCAGCTTATTCCTCTCTCCCGCTAACTATGGCTACACCTTC. As protein: CASSLFLSPANYGYTF.

V usage is TRBV7-9 and J usage is TRBJ2-7, with 7 bases lining up with TRBD2. The germline V gene encodes CDR1 SEHNR and CDR2 FQNEAQ (reference sequence). After removal of 5 bases from V and 1 base from J, the junction contained 8 bases not matched to a gene. There are 15 residues in the CDR3. CDR3 residues: CASSPGAGLSYEQYF. DNA for the CDR3: TGTGCCAGCAGCCCGGGAGCGGGGCTTTCCTACGAGCAGTACTTC.

Only one count was recorded for this clone. The chain uses TRBV15 and TRBJ1-4; D not certain. V lost 1 base and J 2 bases, leaving 8 bases between the germline ends. Germline assignment: CDR1 LNHNV and CDR2 YYDKDF (reference sequence). The CDR3 has 15 residues. As DNA, the CDR3 is TGTGCCACCAGCAGAGTTGAGGAGACTAATGAAAAACTGTTTTTT. It is translated as CATSRVEETNEKLFF. Together with reference TRBV15 and TRBJ1-4, the CDR3 gives the full variable domain: DAMVIQNPRYQVTQFGKPVTLSCSQTLNHNVMYWYQQKSSQAPKLLFHYYDKDFNNEADTPDNFQSRRPNTSFCFLDIRSPGLGDTAMYLCATSRVEETNEKLFFGSGTQLSVL.

The chain combines TRBV13 with TRBJ2-7; D is unclear. The length of the CDR3 is 14 residues. The germline V gene encodes CDR1 PRHDT and CDR2 FYEKMQ (reference sequence). V was clipped by 0 bases and J by 3 bases, with 9 bases between them. The CDR3 DNA follows: TGTGCCAGCAGCTTAGGTGGGCAGCACTACGAGCAGTACTTC. Its translation: CASSLGGQHYEQYF.

The chain couples TRBV13 to TRBJ2-3; D uncertain. The CDR3 is 14 residues long. Trimming pared 6 bases from V and 0 bases from J, leaving 10 bases between. Per the germline V gene, CDR1 is PRHDT and CDR2 is FYEKMQ (reference sequence). The CDR3 spells CASRQWPSTDTQYF. CDR3 nucleotide sequence: TGTGCCAGCAGGCAGTGGCCTAGCACAGATACGCAGTATTTT.

The chain recombines TRBV2 with TRBJ2-3; a weak D match, TRBD2 (6 bases). Germline CDR1 and CDR2: SNHLY and FYNNEI. The germline V and J ends were trimmed by 3 bases and 2 bases, with 18 bases remaining between them. This CDR3 contains 17 residues. The CDR3, as DNA: TGTGCCAGCAGTGAGGCGACGGCTGGGGGGATCACAGATACGCAGTATTTT. Amino acids: CASSEATAGGITDTQYF.

This clone has only one observation. This chain joins TRBV11-2 and TRBJ2-7; D is possibly TRBD1 or TRBD2 (5 bases each). CDR1 SGHAT and CDR2 FQNNGV come from the germline V gene. The CDR3 has 14 residues. Trimming cost V 5 bases and J 1 base, with 12 bases left between them. CDR3 bases: TGTGCCAGCAGCCCACGGGGCGGGTCCTACGAGCAGTACTTC. Translating it yields CASSPRGGSYEQYF.

CDR3 coding DNA: TGTGCCAGCAGTCTCCGGGACAGGGTTAGAGAGACCCAGTACTTC. Its translation is CASSLRDRVRETQYF. V usage is TRBV27 and J usage is TRBJ2-5, with 9 bases lining up with TRBD1. Germline loops: CDR1 MNHEY, CDR2 SMNVEV (reference sequence). This CDR3 contains 15 residues. Trimming took 5 bases from V and 4 from J; bases not matched to a gene: 8.